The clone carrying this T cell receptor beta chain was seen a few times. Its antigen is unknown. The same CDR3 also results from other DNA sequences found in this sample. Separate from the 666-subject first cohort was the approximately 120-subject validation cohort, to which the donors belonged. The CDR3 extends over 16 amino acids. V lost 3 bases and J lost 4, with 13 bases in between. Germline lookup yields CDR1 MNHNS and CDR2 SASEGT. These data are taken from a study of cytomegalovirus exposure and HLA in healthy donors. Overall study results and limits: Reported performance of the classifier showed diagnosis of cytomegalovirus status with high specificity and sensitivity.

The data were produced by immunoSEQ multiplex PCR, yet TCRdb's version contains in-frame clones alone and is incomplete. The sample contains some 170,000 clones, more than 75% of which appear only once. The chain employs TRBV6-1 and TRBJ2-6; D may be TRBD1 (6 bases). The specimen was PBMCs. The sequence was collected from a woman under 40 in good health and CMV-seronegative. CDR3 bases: TGTGCCAGCAGTGAGGTGACAGGTGTGGGGGCCAACGTCCTGACTTTC. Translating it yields CASSEVTGVGANVLTF.